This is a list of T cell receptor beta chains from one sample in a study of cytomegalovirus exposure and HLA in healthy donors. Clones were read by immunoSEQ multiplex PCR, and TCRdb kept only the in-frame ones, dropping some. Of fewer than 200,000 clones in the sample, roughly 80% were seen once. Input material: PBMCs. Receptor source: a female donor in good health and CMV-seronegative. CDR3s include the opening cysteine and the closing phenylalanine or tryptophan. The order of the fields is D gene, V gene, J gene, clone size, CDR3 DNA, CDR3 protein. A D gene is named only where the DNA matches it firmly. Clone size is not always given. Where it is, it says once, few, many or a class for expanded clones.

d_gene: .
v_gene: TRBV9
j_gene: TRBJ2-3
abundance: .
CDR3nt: TGTGCCAGCAGCGTAGAGGCAGCGACAGATACGCAGTATTTT
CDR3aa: CASSVEAATDTQYF

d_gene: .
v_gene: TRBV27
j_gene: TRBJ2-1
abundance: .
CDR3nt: TGTGCCAGCAGCCAGGTTATCAGGAATGAGCAGTTCTTC
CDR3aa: CASSQVIRNEQFF

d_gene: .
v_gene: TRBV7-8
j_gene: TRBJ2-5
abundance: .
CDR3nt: TGTGCCAGCAGCCGAAGCAGGGGCAAGGGGAAGACCCAGTACTTC
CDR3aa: CASSRSRGKGKTQYF

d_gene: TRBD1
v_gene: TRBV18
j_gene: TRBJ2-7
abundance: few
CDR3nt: TGTGCCAGCTCACCACCCTGGCAGGGGGCATACGAGCAGTACTTC
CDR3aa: CASSPPWQGAYEQYF

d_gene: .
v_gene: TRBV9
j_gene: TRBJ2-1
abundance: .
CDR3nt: TGTGCCAGCAGCGCGGACGGGAGCTCCTACAATGAGCAGTTCTTC
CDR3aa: CASSADGSSYNEQFF

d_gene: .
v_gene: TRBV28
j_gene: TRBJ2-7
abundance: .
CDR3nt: TGTGCCAGCAGCTATTGGGGGACAAAAACCGGCGAGCAGTACTTC
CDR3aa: CASSYWGTKTGEQYF

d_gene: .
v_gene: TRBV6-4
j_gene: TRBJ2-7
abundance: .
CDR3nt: TGTGCCAGCAGCCCGACTCCTAGCTCCTACGAGCAGTACTTC
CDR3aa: CASSPTPSSYEQYF

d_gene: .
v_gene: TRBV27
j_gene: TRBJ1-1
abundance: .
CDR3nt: TGTGCCAGCAGTTTCCAGGGGATGAACACTGAAGCTTTCTTT
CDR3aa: CASSFQGMNTEAFF

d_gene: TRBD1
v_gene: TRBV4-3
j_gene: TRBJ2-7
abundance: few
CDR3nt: TGCGCCAGCAGCCAAGATCTGGGGACAGGGGGGTCTTACGAGCAGTACTTC
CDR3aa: CASSQDLGTGGSYEQYF

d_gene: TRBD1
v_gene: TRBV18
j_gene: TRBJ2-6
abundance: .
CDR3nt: TGTGCCAGCTCACCGCTGGACAGGGCCCTCTCTGGGGCCAACGTCCTGACTTTC
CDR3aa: CASSPLDRALSGANVLTF

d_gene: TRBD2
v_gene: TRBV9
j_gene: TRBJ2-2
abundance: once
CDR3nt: TGTGCCAGCAGCGTCGCAATAGCGGGAGAGGGAAACACCGGGGAGCTGTTTTTT
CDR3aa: CASSVAIAGEGNTGELFF

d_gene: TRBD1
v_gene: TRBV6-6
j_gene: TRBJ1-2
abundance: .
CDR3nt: TGTGCCAGCACCCGGGACAGGGAAGCCTATGGCTACACCTTC
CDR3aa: CASTRDREAYGYTF

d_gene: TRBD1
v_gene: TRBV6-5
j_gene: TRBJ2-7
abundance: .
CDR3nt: TGTGCCAGCAGCCTACGGGACAGGGGTGGACAGCAGTACTTC
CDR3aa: CASSLRDRGGQQYF

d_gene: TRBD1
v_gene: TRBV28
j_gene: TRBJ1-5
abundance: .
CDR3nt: TGTGCCAGCAGTATCCACCGCCTCGGGACAGAGGGCAATCAGCCCCAGCATTTT
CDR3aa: CASSIHRLGTEGNQPQHF

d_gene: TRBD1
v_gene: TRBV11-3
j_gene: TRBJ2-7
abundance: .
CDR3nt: TGTGCCAGCAGCTTAGTTGGGACAGGGGGCGCAAAGTACGAGCAGTACTTC
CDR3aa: CASSLVGTGGAKYEQYF